The 24 T cell receptor beta chains in this list originate from one sample, sequenced in a study of blood T cell repertoires in COVID-19. Repertoires were generated with immunoSEQ multiplex PCR, while TCRdb's copy carries only in-frame clones and drops some. The sample carries 210,000 or so clones, 84% recorded once. The source material was peripheral blood. The receptor set was obtained from a woman over 75 with active or convalescent COVID-19.

The genes are TRBV7-2 and TRBJ2-7; possible D gene TRBD1, 6 bases. CDR1 SGHTA and CDR2 FQGNSA come from the germline V gene. V dropped 5 bases and J dropped 0 bases, with 11 bases sitting between them. This CDR3 spans 14 amino acids. The CDR3 protein is CASSVDRTSYEQYF. CDR3 sequence (DNA): TGTGCCAGCAGCGTAGACAGGACCTCCTACGAGCAGTACTTC.

The J gene is TRBJ2-5, the V gene TRBV7-9; TRBD2 agrees at 8 bases. The V segment lost 2 bases and the J segment 1 base; nucleotides outside the gene matches: 3. This CDR3 has 15 residues. Germline lookup yields CDR1 SEHNR and CDR2 FQNEAQ (reference sequence). CDR3 coding DNA: TGTGCCAGCAGCTTACAGCGGGGGACCCAAGAGACCCAGTACTTC. This sequence encodes CASSLQRGTQETQYF.

The chain couples TRBV13 to TRBJ1-1, with D possibly matching TRBD1 (6 bases). V was pared by 4 bases and J by 2 bases, with 14 bases between. CDR1 and CDR2 (germline): PRHDT, FYEKMQ (reference sequence). The CDR3 contains 15 residues. Here the CDR3 DNA reads TGTGCCAGCAGCTGGGGGGGCACGGTAAACACTGAAGCTTTCTTT. Its translation is CASSWGGTVNTEAFF.

V is TRBV6-5 and J is TRBJ2-4; D ambiguous. In germline, CDR1 is MNHEY, CDR2 SVGAGI. This CDR3 spans 16 amino acids. V shed 0 bases and J shed 0 bases, with 9 bases lying between them. The CDR3, as DNA: TGTGCCAGCAGTTACTCGAGGCAGATAGCCAAAAACATTCAGTACTTC. Residues: CASSYSRQIAKNIQYF.

This chain joins TRBV7-2 and TRBJ2-5; 10 bases align to TRBD1. V gave up 3 bases and J gave up 5 bases; unmatched junction bases: 3. Germline-derived CDR1 and CDR2 are SGHTA and FQGNSA. This CDR3 region has 14 residues. The chain's CDR3 is CASSFDRGRETQYF. DNA for the CDR3: TGTGCCAGCAGCTTCGACAGGGGGCGGGAGACCCAGTACTTC.

The genes are TRBV11-1 and TRBJ2-1; 9 bases are shared with TRBD1. V lost 6 bases and J lost 1; bases outside the gene matches: 4. Germline lookup yields CDR1 SGHAT and CDR2 FQDESV (reference sequence). The CDR3 extends over 15 amino acids. The CDR3 spells CASSQGTGSYNEQFF. CDR3 nucleotide sequence: TGTGCCAGCAGTCAAGGGACAGGGTCCTACAATGAGCAGTTCTTC.

The chain joins TRBV7-2 to TRBJ2-2; D possibly corresponds to TRBD1 (5 bases). The V end was cut by 3 bases, the J end by 2 bases, with 10 bases between. Germline V gene sequence: CDR1 SGHTA, CDR2 FQGNSA. This CDR3 is built from 15 residues. The DNA for the CDR3 is TGTGCCAGCAGCTTGAACAGGATAAACACCGGGGAGCTGTTTTTT. Translation gives CASSLNRINTGELFF.

V and J are TRBV5-1 and TRBJ2-1; 7 positions agree with TRBD2. The V segment lost 4 bases and the J segment 3 bases; nucleotides outside the gene matches: 10. The CDR3 loop spans 16 amino acids. Germline-derived CDR1 and CDR2 are SGHRS and YFSETQ. DNA for the CDR3: TGCGCCAGCAGCCCTGACCCGGCTAGCGGCTACAATGAGCAGTTCTTC. Its translation is CASSPDPASGYNEQFF.

This chain uses TRBV30 with TRBJ1-1, with D unresolved. V was shortened by 4 bases and J by 0 bases, with 6 bases between the two germline ends. CDR3 size: 12 residues. Germline V gives CDR1 GTSNPN, CDR2 SVGIG (reference sequence). As DNA, the CDR3 is TGTGCCTGGATGCAGATGAACACTGAAGCTTTCTTT. Its translation: CAWMQMNTEAFF.

This sequence joins TRBV5-1 and TRBJ2-5; a possible D gene is TRBD2 (6 bases). The CDR3 sequence is 14 residues long. Trimming pared 4 bases from V and 5 bases from J, leaving 15 bases between. Germline CDR1 reads SGHRS; CDR2 reads YFSETQ. In DNA form, the CDR3 reads TGCGCCAGCAGCACAGGCGGGGTCGGGGAGACCCAGTACTTC. Residues: CASSTGGVGETQYF.

This clone was counted a single time. This chain joins TRBV5-8 and TRBJ1-1, with 11 bases fitting TRBD1. The V and J ends lost 3 bases and 3 bases, in that order; junction bases with no gene match: 10. The germline V gene encodes CDR1 SGHTS and CDR2 YDEGEE. This CDR3 has 17 amino acids. CDR3 residues: CASSSRPGQGDHTEAFF. CDR3 sequence (DNA): TGTGCCAGCAGCTCAAGACCGGGACAGGGGGACCACACTGAAGCTTTCTTT.

This clone appeared a single time. The chain has TRBV5-1 and TRBJ1-3; no clear D. In germline, CDR1 is SGHRS, CDR2 YFSETQ. Between the trimmed V and J ends, which lost 4 bases and 0 bases, there was a span of 5 bases. CDR3 length equals 13 residues. CDR3 residues: CASSTGSGNTIYF. The CDR3 bases are TGCGCCAGCAGCACCGGCTCTGGAAACACCATATATTTT.

The genes are TRBV5-1 and TRBJ1-6, with 7 positions matching TRBD1. V trimming: 3 bases; J trimming: 11 bases; junction bases outside the gene matches: 11. Germline loops: CDR1 SGHRS, CDR2 YFSETQ. There are 15 residues in the CDR3. CDR3 DNA sequence: TGCGCCAGCAGCTCTCAGACAGGGAATGTAGCACCCCTCCACTTT. Amino acids: CASSSQTGNVAPLHF.

The CDR3 region is CASSERLSTDTQYF. The CDR3 bases are TGTGCCAGCAGCGAAAGACTAAGCACAGATACGCAGTATTTT. The V and J genes are TRBV9 and TRBJ2-3; possible D gene TRBD2, 5 bases. Germline lookup yields CDR1 SGDLS and CDR2 YYNGEE. CDR3 length: 14 residues. V lost 3 bases and J 0 bases, leaving 8 bases between the germline ends.

The chain carries TRBV28 and TRBJ2-7; 8 bases are shared with TRBD2. Looked up from germline, CDR1 is MDHEN and CDR2 is SYDVKM. CDR3 length: 15 residues. Trimming at V came to 8 bases and at J to 4 bases, leaving 13 bases not matched to a gene. This CDR3 is CASHSTGGLRYEQYF. The CDR3 nucleotides are TGTGCCAGCCACTCGACGGGGGGGCTCCGTTACGAGCAGTACTTC.

V gene TRBV18 combines with J gene TRBJ1-1; D perhaps matches TRBD1 (5 bases). The V gene's germline CDR1 is KGHSH and CDR2 LQKENI. The CDR3 is 18 residues long. V was cut by 2 bases and J by 1 base, with 20 bases left in between. The CDR3 DNA reads as TGTGCCAGCTCACCAATTATAGGGGCGTCGGCTCAGAACACTGAAGCTTTCTTT. Residues: CASSPIIGASAQNTEAFF.

This chain connects TRBV6-5 to TRBJ2-7; 12 bases align to TRBD1. The CDR3 runs to 14 residues. J gave up 7 bases and V 8 bases, and 9 bases lay outside the gene matches. Germline CDR1 and CDR2: MNHEY and SVGAGI. The CDR3 sequence is CASCNRDRGREQYF. In DNA form, the CDR3 reads TGTGCCAGCTGCAACCGGGACAGGGGGCGAGAGCAGTACTTC.

The J gene is TRBJ1-2, the V gene TRBV10-2; D not resolved. The CDR3 totals 13 residues. CDR1 and CDR2 from the germline V gene are WSHSY and SAAADI. V lost 7 bases and J 2 bases, leaving 11 bases between the germline ends. CDR3 in amino acids: CASTDGLNYGYTF. As DNA, the CDR3 is TGCGCCAGCACGGATGGACTGAACTATGGCTACACCTTC.

V gene TRBV6-5 combines with J gene TRBJ2-7; D may be TRBD1 (6 bases). The CDR3 has 14 amino acids. From germline, CDR1 is MNHEY and CDR2 SVGAGI. Trimming stripped 7 bases from V and 4 bases from J, with 17 bases between. CDR3 loop: CASNMDSVEYEQYF. The CDR3 DNA reads TGTGCCAGCAACATGGACAGCGTGGAATACGAGCAGTACTTC.

This clone was observed a handful of times. CDR3 region: CSVFEGYTF. CDR3 sequence (DNA): TGCAGCGTTTTCGAGGGCTACACCTTC. The genes are TRBV29-1 and TRBJ1-2; D is undetermined. The CDR3 runs 9 residues. Trimming removed 5 bases at V and 8 bases at J, with 6 bases between. CDR1 and CDR2 from the germline V gene are SQVTM and ANQGSEA. The full variable domain, its missing parts supplied by reference TRBV29-1 and TRBJ1-2, is SAVISQKPSRDICQRGTSLTIQCQVDSQVTMMFWYRQQPGQSLTLIATANQGSEATYESGFVIDKFPISRPNLTFSTLTVSNMSPEDSSIYLCSVFEGYTFGSGTRLTVV.

The V call is TRBV14, the J call TRBJ2-7; 9 bases are a match to TRBD1. J was trimmed by 6 bases and V by 5 bases; bases with no gene match: 14. The CDR3 has 16 residues. Germline loops: CDR1 SGHDN, CDR2 FVKESK. CDR3 nucleotides: TGTGCCAGCAGCAAAACAGGGGGCGGACCATTGGGCGAGCAGTACTTC. Translation gives CASSKTGGGPLGEQYF.

This chain uses TRBV20-1 with TRBJ2-4, with 8 bases identical to TRBD1. V trimming: 3 bases; J trimming: 6 bases; junction bases outside the gene matches: 13. Per the germline V gene, CDR1 is DFQATT and CDR2 is SNEGSKA (reference sequence). This CDR3 has 16 residues. The CDR3 region has the DNA TGCAGTGCTAGTAGCTTGACAGGGGTCGCCGGAAACATTCAGTACTTC. Protein product: CSASSLTGVAGNIQYF.

The V call is TRBV29-1, the J call TRBJ1-2; D ambiguous. The CDR3 spans 11 residues. Trimming shortened V by 4 bases and J by 7 bases, and 10 bases separated the two germline ends. In germline, CDR1 is SQVTM, CDR2 ANQGSEA. The CDR3 DNA reads as TGCAGCGTTGCGGAGGCCGCTGGCTACACCTTC. Amino acids: CSVAEAAGYTF.

The gene calls are TRBV15 and TRBJ1-1, with D tentatively TRBD1 (5 bases). The CDR3 sequence is 13 residues long. Germline V gives CDR1 LNHNV, CDR2 YYDKDF (reference sequence). Trimming shortened V by 5 bases and J by 3 bases, and 10 bases separated the two germline ends. The CDR3 coding sequence is TGTGCCACCAGCTCGGCAGGGTACACTGAAGCTTTCTTT. As protein: CATSSAGYTEAFF.